The rows below give T cell receptor beta chains drawn from one sample of a study of blood T cell repertoires in COVID-19. Sequenced by immunoSEQ multiplex PCR; TCRdb stores in-frame clones only, minus some. The sample includes tens of thousands of clones, about 88% of them seen just once. The sequencing input was peripheral blood. The receptors stem from a human donor in a cohort sampled during active COVID-19. CDR3s include the opening cysteine and the closing phenylalanine or tryptophan. A D gene is named only where the DNA matches it firmly. Clone size is stated in some rows and not others, as once, few, many or a class when expanded.

D gene: NA
V gene: TRBV7-2
clone size: NA
J gene: TRBJ2-7
CDR3 protein: CASSLEVGASYEQYF
CDR3 DNA: TGTGCCAGCAGCTTAGAGGTGGGGGCGTCGTACGAGCAGTACTTC

D gene: TRBD1
V gene: TRBV28
clone size: NA
J gene: TRBJ2-7
CDR3 protein: CASGTGGAYEQYF
CDR3 DNA: TGTGCCAGCGGGACAGGGGGCGCGTACGAGCAGTACTTC

D gene: NA
V gene: TRBV28
clone size: NA
J gene: TRBJ2-1
CDR3 protein: CASSGRSYNEQFF
CDR3 DNA: TGTGCCAGCAGCGGGAGATCCTACAATGAGCAGTTCTTC

D gene: TRBD1
V gene: TRBV2
clone size: NA
J gene: TRBJ1-2
CDR3 protein: CASSEYVQGDGYTF
CDR3 DNA: TGTGCCAGCAGTGAATATGTACAGGGGGATGGCTACACCTTC

D gene: TRBD2
V gene: TRBV29-1
clone size: NA
J gene: TRBJ2-3
CDR3 protein: CSLAGLASTDTQYF
CDR3 DNA: TGCAGCTTAGCGGGACTAGCTAGCACAGATACGCAGTATTTT

D gene: NA
V gene: TRBV4-2
clone size: NA
J gene: TRBJ1-3
CDR3 protein: CASSQDAGAGNTIYF
CDR3 DNA: TGTGCCAGCAGCCAAGACGCGGGGGCAGGAAACACCATATATTTT

D gene: TRBD1
V gene: TRBV7-2
clone size: few
J gene: TRBJ2-1
CDR3 protein: CASSSDRAYNEQFF
CDR3 DNA: TGTGCCAGCAGCTCGGACAGGGCGTACAATGAGCAGTTCTTC

D gene: NA
V gene: TRBV3-1/TRBV3-2
clone size: once
J gene: TRBJ1-1
CDR3 protein: CASSQARDTEAFF
CDR3 DNA: TGTGCCAGCAGCCAAGCGAGGGACACGGAAGCTTTCTTT

D gene: TRBD1
V gene: TRBV9
clone size: NA
J gene: TRBJ1-2
CDR3 protein: CASSVDPRTGTGFYGYTF
CDR3 DNA: TGTGCCAGCAGCGTAGATCCGAGGACCGGGACAGGATTCTATGGCTACACCTTC

D gene: TRBD1
V gene: TRBV6-2/TRBV6-3
clone size: NA
J gene: TRBJ1-1
CDR3 protein: CASSRTGNTEAFF
CDR3 DNA: TGTGCCAGCAGTAGGACAGGGAACACTGAAGCTTTCTTT

D gene: NA
V gene: TRBV12-3/TRBV12-4
clone size: NA
J gene: TRBJ1-1
CDR3 protein: CASSSTGITEAFF
CDR3 DNA: TGTGCCAGCAGTTCCACAGGGATCACTGAAGCTTTCTTT

D gene: NA
V gene: TRBV12-3/TRBV12-4
clone size: NA
J gene: TRBJ2-7
CDR3 protein: CASSLVSYEQYF
CDR3 DNA: TGTGCCAGCAGTTTAGTATCCTACGAGCAGTACTTC

D gene: TRBD1
V gene: TRBV19
clone size: NA
J gene: TRBJ1-2
CDR3 protein: CASSLGQGGQTF
CDR3 DNA: TGTGCCAGTAGCCTGGGACAGGGGGGGCAAACCTTC

D gene: TRBD1
V gene: TRBV5-4
clone size: NA
J gene: TRBJ1-1
CDR3 protein: CASSRWDSNTEAFF
CDR3 DNA: TGTGCCAGCAGCCGTTGGGACAGCAACACTGAAGCTTTCTTT

D gene: NA
V gene: TRBV30
clone size: NA
J gene: TRBJ2-3
CDR3 protein: CAWEGGDTQYF
CDR3 DNA: TGTGCCTGGGAGGGAGGAGATACGCAGTATTTT

D gene: TRBD2
V gene: TRBV3-1/TRBV3-2
clone size: NA
J gene: TRBJ2-7
CDR3 protein: CASRFGTSGPGEQYF
CDR3 DNA: TGTGCCAGCAGGTTCGGGACTAGCGGTCCCGGGGAGCAGTACTTC